The T cell receptor beta chain described here comes from a study of Ad26.COV2.S vaccination and SARS-CoV-2 variants. Study-level points and caveats: Breadth measured for non-spike TCRs was similar across vaccine and placebo recipients. Substantial breadth in spike-specific CD8+ and CD4+ T cell responses was reportedly seen after vaccination.

Described treatment: some 20 received Ad26.COV2.S at low or high dose, single or two shots; about 5 received placebo; per-sample allocation not given. The samples date from day 63 after the first vaccine or placebo injection. Concerning this clone: Its antigen remains unknown. The identical CDR3 is also encoded by other nucleotide sequences in the sample.

Germline V lookup: CDR1 LNHDA, CDR2 SQIVND (reference sequence). V lost 3 bases, J lost 4 bases, and 7 bases lay in between. The CDR3 consists of 13 residues. Some clones are missing from TCRdb's copy, which holds only in-frame ones; the method was immunoSEQ multiplex PCR. The repertoire holds about 400,000 clones, with about 83% as singletons. The clonotype originates from a person between 18 and 60 years old who received the Ad26.COV2.S COVID-19 vaccine or a placebo. This chain links TRBV19 with TRBJ2-1; no reliable D call. Sequenced here: peripheral blood, sampled in a trial of Ad26.COV2.S vaccine versus placebo. The CDR3 DNA sequence: TGTGCCAGTAGTATCTCCGGGTACAATGAGCAGTTCTTC. It specifies CASSISGYNEQFF.